This TCR beta chain was sequenced in a study of blood T cell repertoires in COVID-19. Looking at the study overall: Sites in the United States, Italy and Spain provided acute and convalescent COVID-19 samples. Sample material is recorded as cDNA or gDNA derived from T cells, B-cell-depleted T cells, or PBMCs.

Germline assignment: CDR1 SGHTA and CDR2 FQGNSA. The junction had 9 bases not matched to a gene; V was cut back by 1 base and J by 5 bases. The CDR3 sequence is 16 residues long. Original data processing: The authors estimated nucleated cell counts from reference gene primer amplification. The table came from immunoSEQ multiplex PCR; TCRdb's copy has only in-frame clones and leaves some out. Clone size and V and J calls were adopted from that table, with D and trimming inferred from the DNA. This table has over 70,000 clones, roughly 76% appearing once. This clone was recorded a few times. The chain recombines TRBV7-2 with TRBJ2-5; 8 nucleotides match TRBD2. The TCR sequence derives from a man in his sixties or seventies with active or convalescent COVID-19. The sequencing sample was made of peripheral blood. The CDR3 loop is CASSLGSGAGVETQYF. CDR3 sequence (DNA): TGTGCCAGCAGCTTAGGGTCGGGAGCGGGGGTTGAGACCCAGTACTTC. Full variable domain (rest looked up from reference TRBV7-2 and TRBJ2-5): GAGVSQSPSNKVTEKGKDVELRCDPISGHTALYWYRQSLGQGLEFLIYFQGNSAPDKSGLPSDRFSAERTGGSVSTLTIQRTQQEDSAVYLCASSLGSGAGVETQYFGPGTRLLVL.